These 28 T cell receptor beta chains were all obtained from the same sample, sequenced in a study of T cell clonotyping in hematopoietic cell transplantation. Assay used: immunoSEQ multiplex PCR; TCRdb lists only in-frame clones, some missing. The repertoire has some 17,000 clones, about 83% of them found once; the top ten carry 3.5% to 5%. The sample here was PBMCs, taken 100 days after allogeneic stem cell transplant. The receptors shown here come from a male patient in his sixties who had an allogeneic stem cell transplant from a related donor, so the T cells may come from the graft donor. Some clones in this sample may be carry-over from other donors' samples.

The chain carries TRBV19 and TRBJ2-2; possible D gene TRBD2, 6 bases. Germline V gene lookup returns CDR1 LNHDA and CDR2 SQIVND (reference sequence). This CDR3 has 14 amino acids. Deletions cut 6 bases from V and 5 bases from J, with 13 bases between. The CDR3 coding sequence is TGTGCCAGTAGCCCGGGGACTGAGACCGGGGAGCTGTTTTTT. Protein product: CASSPGTETGELFF.

The chain has TRBV4-3 and TRBJ2-3; 10 nucleotides match TRBD2. The junction had 5 bases not matched to a gene; V was cut back by 0 bases and J by 2 bases. The V gene's germline CDR1 is LGHNA and CDR2 YSLEER. The CDR3 runs to 17 residues. CDR3 DNA: TGCGCCAGCAGCCAAGATCCAGCGGGGGGGCCCACAGATACGCAGTATTTT. Translating it yields CASSQDPAGGPTDTQYF.

J is TRBJ1-2 and V is TRBV6-1, with D hard to call. CDR1 and CDR2 from the germline V gene are MNHNS and SASEGT. This CDR3 region has 13 residues. Trimming removed 1 base from V and 4 bases from J, with 7 bases in between. Here the CDR3 reads CASSEGLGYGYTF. The CDR3 coding sequence is TGTGCCAGCAGTGAAGGGTTAGGCTATGGCTACACCTTC.

This rearrangement joins TRBV4-3 to TRBJ2-4, with 13 bases matching TRBD2. With V trimmed by 5 bases and J by 0 bases, 10 bases remained unmatched. Looked up from germline, CDR1 is LGHNA and CDR2 is YSLEER. The CDR3 is made up of 19 amino acids. Here the CDR3 DNA reads TGCGCCAGCAGCACCCGGACTAGCGGGAGAGATCTAGCCAAAAACATTCAGTACTTC. Translating it yields CASSTRTSGRDLAKNIQYF.

This clone was found a few times. V is TRBV30 and J is TRBJ1-2; D may be TRBD1 (5 bases). V lost 6 bases and J 7 bases, leaving 18 bases between the germline ends. From germline, CDR1 is GTSNPN and CDR2 SVGIG (reference sequence). CDR3 length: 13 amino acids. In DNA, the CDR3 is TGTGCCTGCCCAAGGAGGGGTTTTCGTGGCTACACCTTC. It yields the protein CACPRRGFRGYTF.

The chain uses TRBV23-1 and TRBJ2-7, with TRBD1 matching 11 bases. TRBV23-1 is noted as an ORF with a role that remains uncertain. With 8 bases clipped from V and 3 bases from J, the junction kept 15 bases outside the gene matches. The CDR3 has 17 amino acids. The CDR3 nucleotides are TGCGCCAGCGTCTCCGTCTCCCGGGACAGGGGGATCTACGAGCAGTACTTC. This codes for CASVSVSRDRGIYEQYF.

The chain employs TRBV7-2 and TRBJ2-5; the match to TRBD2 covers 10 bases. The germline gives CDR1 SGHTA, CDR2 FQGNSA. The CDR3 totals 14 residues. The V segment lost 6 bases and the J segment 3 bases; nucleotides outside the gene matches: 4. The CDR3 region is CASRISGGEETQYF. The CDR3 bases are TGTGCCAGCAGAATCAGCGGGGGGGAAGAGACCCAGTACTTC.

The chain carries TRBV4-1 and TRBJ2-7, with a weak D call TRBD1 (6 bases). V lost 3 bases and J lost 2, with 17 bases in between. This CDR3 has 16 residues. Per the germline V gene, CDR1 is MGHRA and CDR2 is YSYEKL. CDR3 in amino acids: CASSQGETGLPYEQYF. CDR3 DNA: TGCGCCAGCAGCCAGGGGGAGACAGGACTCCCCTACGAGCAGTACTTC.

The chain links TRBV6-5 to TRBJ2-1; tentatively, D is TRBD1 (5 bases). CDR1 and CDR2 (germline): MNHEY, SVGAGI. With 0 bases removed from V and 4 bases from J, the gap between germline ends came to 10 bases. This CDR3 spans 15 amino acids. CDR3 coding DNA: TGTGCCAGCAGTTACTCGGGTGACAGATACAATGAGCAGTTCTTC. It codes for CASSYSGDRYNEQFF.

This clone came up a few times. The chain uses TRBV27 and TRBJ1-2, with 7 bases identical to TRBD1. Germline CDR1 and CDR2: MNHEY and SMNVEV (reference sequence). The ends lost 5 bases at V and 6 bases at J; junction bases unmatched: 6. The CDR3 consists of 13 residues. The CDR3 region is CASSPTGRNGYTF. CDR3 DNA: TGTGCCAGCAGTCCGACAGGGAGAAATGGCTACACCTTC.

The chain carries TRBV28 and TRBJ1-5; D call uncertain. This CDR3 region has 16 residues. V shed 3 bases and J shed 6 bases, with 18 bases lying between them. Germline-derived CDR1 and CDR2 are MDHEN and SYDVKM. Here the CDR3 reads CASSFSDGSGIQPQHF. The CDR3 DNA sequence: TGTGCCAGCAGTTTTTCTGACGGGTCCGGGATTCAGCCCCAGCATTTT.

This chain connects TRBV6-1 to TRBJ1-3; D is possibly TRBD1 (5 bases). Germline V gene data show CDR1 as MNHNS and CDR2 as SASEGT. The CDR3 spans 15 residues. V was shortened by 7 bases and J by 2 bases, with 15 bases between the two germline ends. The CDR3 here is CASNPRGGTGNTIYF. In DNA, the CDR3 is TGTGCCAGCAATCCCCGCGGGGGGACTGGAAACACCATATATTTT.

J is TRBJ2-1 and V is TRBV25-1; TRBD1 matches 9 bases. CDR3 size: 14 residues. Germline lookup yields CDR1 MGHDK and CDR2 SYGVNS. The J segment lost 5 bases and the V segment lost 7 bases, leaving 6 bases of the junction unmatched. As DNA, the CDR3 is TGTGCCAGCACTGGGACAGGGAGCCACAATGAGCAGTTCTTC. Residues: CASTGTGSHNEQFF.

The V call is TRBV11-2, the J call TRBJ2-5; the match to TRBD2 covers 11 bases. V trimming: 8 bases; J trimming: 4 bases; junction bases outside the gene matches: 6. The CDR3 covers 14 residues. Germline CDR1 reads SGHAT; CDR2 reads FQNNGV. This chain's CDR3 is CASGYSGGAETQYF. CDR3 DNA: TGTGCCAGCGGATATAGCGGGGGGGCAGAGACCCAGTACTTC.

This rearrangement joins TRBV7-2 to TRBJ1-1, with D hard to call. The germline V and J ends were trimmed by 7 bases and 4 bases, with 13 bases remaining between them. Germline lookup yields CDR1 SGHTA and CDR2 FQGNSA. The CDR3 loop spans 13 amino acids. The CDR3 coding sequence is TGTGCCAGCACTGCTGTTTGGGGCACTGAAGCTTTCTTT. Its translation: CASTAVWGTEAFF.

V gene TRBV9 combines with J gene TRBJ2-1; D perhaps matches TRBD1 (5 bases). There are 17 residues in the CDR3. V lost 0 bases and J 10 bases, leaving 23 bases between the germline ends. Germline V gene data show CDR1 as SGDLS and CDR2 as YYNGEE. CDR3 DNA sequence: TGTGCCAGCAGCGTAGCTGAGGCAGGGCCGATCGCTGTGGAGCAGTTCTTC. Amino acid sequence: CASSVAEAGPIAVEQFF.

The gene calls are TRBV9 and TRBJ2-2, with D unclear. There are 15 residues in the CDR3. Trimming shortened V by 0 bases and J by 6 bases, and 12 bases separated the two germline ends. Germline V CDR1 and CDR2: SGDLS, YYNGEE. The chain's CDR3 is CASSVEQPAAGELFF. Here the CDR3 DNA reads TGTGCCAGCAGCGTAGAGCAGCCTGCGGCCGGGGAGCTGTTTTTT.

DNA for the CDR3: TGTGCCAGCAGTTCGACGGATTCTAGCACAGATACGCAGTATTTT. Protein product: CASSSTDSSTDTQYF. J is TRBJ2-3 and V is TRBV6-5; D remains unclear. The CDR3 extends over 15 amino acids. Germline loops: CDR1 MNHEY, CDR2 SVGAGI. Trimming took off 4 bases at V and 0 bases at J, with 11 bases between the two ends.

This chain connects TRBV13 to TRBJ1-3; perhaps TRBD1 as D (5 bases). Trimming took 6 bases from V and 0 from J, leaving 15 bases between them. The CDR3 covers 16 residues. The germline gives CDR1 PRHDT, CDR2 FYEKMQ (reference sequence). CDR3 residues: CASSQGTRSSGNTIYF. CDR3 coding DNA: TGTGCCAGCAGTCAAGGGACTCGATCCTCTGGAAACACCATATATTTT.

V gene TRBV9 combines with J gene TRBJ2-1, with D possibly being TRBD2 (5 bases). The germline V gene encodes CDR1 SGDLS and CDR2 YYNGEE. The CDR3 is 15 residues long. V gave up 0 bases and J gave up 8 bases, with 15 bases separating them. The chain's CDR3 is CASSVVSSGWDEQFF. The CDR3 DNA sequence: TGTGCCAGCAGCGTAGTTTCGTCGGGGTGGGATGAGCAGTTCTTC.

This clone was seen only once. The chain links TRBV9 to TRBJ2-3, with unresolved D. CDR1 and CDR2 (germline): SGDLS, YYNGEE. V was clipped by 2 bases and J by 0 bases, with 4 bases between them. The CDR3 spans 13 residues. The CDR3 nucleotides read TGTGCCAGCAGCGTCGAGAGCACAGATACGCAGTATTTT. It codes for CASSVESTDTQYF.

The V and J genes are TRBV7-6 and TRBJ2-1; no definite D call. The V gene lost 2 bases and the J gene lost 12 bases, with 11 bases spanning the gap. Germline V gene sequence: CDR1 SGHVS, CDR2 FNYEAQ. This CDR3 spans 12 amino acids. The CDR3 DNA follows: TGTGCCAGCAGCTTACCGCGTAGGTTGCAGTTCTTC. It is translated as CASSLPRRLQFF.

V usage is TRBV7-9 and J usage is TRBJ2-7; the D call may be TRBD1 or TRBD2 (7 bases each). The CDR3 spans 18 residues. Germline V gene data show CDR1 as SEHNR and CDR2 as FQNEAQ (reference sequence). The V end lost 3 bases, the J end lost 5 bases, and 26 bases lay between the germline ends. DNA for the CDR3: TGTGCCAGCAGCTTTCCCCTACCGAGGACAGGCCGGGGGGACGAGCAGTACTTC. Translation gives CASSFPLPRTGRGDEQYF.

The chain couples TRBV28 to TRBJ1-1; D is unclear. The CDR3 extends over 12 amino acids. V dropped 8 bases and J dropped 3 bases, with 10 bases sitting between them. CDR1 is MDHEN, CDR2 SYDVKM, per germline. The CDR3 loop is CASGGSHTEAFF. Here the CDR3 DNA reads TGTGCCAGCGGAGGGAGTCACACTGAAGCTTTCTTT.

The J gene is TRBJ1-3, the V gene TRBV14; D call uncertain. The CDR3 runs 11 residues. With 8 bases removed from V and 5 bases from J, the gap between germline ends came to 7 bases. Germline V CDR1 and CDR2: SGHDN, FVKESK. The CDR3: CASASRNTIYF. The CDR3 region has the DNA TGTGCCAGCGCTTCAAGAAACACCATATATTTT.

The chain has TRBV29-1 and TRBJ2-5, with 11 bases identical to TRBD1. Trimming removed 2 bases from V and 2 bases from J; junction bases left unmatched: 1. The CDR3 consists of 14 residues. Germline V gene data show CDR1 as SQVTM and CDR2 as ANQGSEA. In nucleotides, the CDR3 is TGCAGCGTTGAACGGGACAGGGGGCAAGAGACCCAGTACTTC. It specifies CSVERDRGQETQYF.

This sequence joins TRBV7-6 and TRBJ2-3; D could derive from TRBD1 or TRBD2 (5 bases each). In germline, CDR1 is SGHVS, CDR2 FNYEAQ. The CDR3 spans 17 residues. The germline V and J ends were trimmed by 1 base and 6 bases, with 20 bases remaining between them. The CDR3 here is CASSLDPGQGESDTQYF. The CDR3 region has the DNA TGTGCCAGCAGCTTAGACCCAGGGCAGGGAGAAAGTGATACGCAGTATTTT. Together with reference TRBV7-6 and TRBJ2-3, the CDR3 gives the full variable domain: GAGVSQSPRYKVTKRGQDVALRCDPISGHVSLYWYRQALGQGPEFLTYFNYEAQQDKSGLPNDRFSAERPEGSISTLTIQRTEQRDSAMYRCASSLDPGQGESDTQYFGPGTRLTVL.

The V call is TRBV9, the J call TRBJ1-3; D is undetermined. Germline V gene sequence: CDR1 SGDLS, CDR2 YYNGEE. Trimming left V 3 bases short and J 0 bases short, with 13 bases between. The CDR3 covers 16 residues. CDR3 nucleotide sequence: TGTGCCAGCAGCGGGAACAGCCGTGACTCTGGAAACACCATATATTTT. Its translation is CASSGNSRDSGNTIYF.